This T cell receptor (beta chain) was profiled in a study of blood T cell repertoires in COVID-19. With 4 bases clipped from V and 0 bases from J, the junction kept 5 bases outside the gene matches. CDR3 size: 17 residues. Germline V gives CDR1 SGHNT, CDR2 YYREEE (reference sequence). TCRdb's copy holds only in-frame clones and misses some; the assay was immunoSEQ multiplex PCR. The sample holds hundreds of thousands of clones; around 87% are singletons and the top ten take around 1.4%. The material sequenced was peripheral blood. This clonotype was sampled from a man in his 70s with acute or convalescent COVID-19. The chain links TRBV5-4 to TRBJ2-1; 12 positions match TRBD2. The CDR3 protein is CASSLTSGRRSYNEQFF. Here the CDR3 DNA reads TGTGCCAGCAGCCTTACTAGCGGGAGGCGCTCCTACAATGAGCAGTTCTTC.